This T cell receptor beta chain was profiled in a study of control samples from healthy donors and cancer patients. Germline lookup yields CDR1 SGHRS and CDR2 YFSETQ. The CDR3 spans 15 residues. Trimming stripped 0 bases from V and 3 bases from J, with 9 bases between. The assay was immunoSEQ multiplex PCR, and TCRdb's table has in-frame clones only and misses some. The repertoire has around 120,000 clones, about 91% of them found once; the top ten carry 3.4%. Sequencing input: blood. The TCR was taken from a middle-aged man in good health. V usage is TRBV5-1 and J usage is TRBJ1-4; D remains ambiguous. The CDR3 DNA sequence: TGCGCCAGCAGCTTGGAGGGTTCCGCTAATGAAAAACTGTTTTTT. Its protein is CASSLEGSANEKLFF. Using reference TRBV5-1 and TRBJ1-4 for the parts outside the CDR3, the full variable domain is KAGVTQTPRYLIKTRGQQVTLSCSPISGHRSVSWYQQTPGQGLQFLFEYFSETQRNKGNFPGRFSGRQFSNSRSEMNVSTLELGDSALYLCASSLEGSANEKLFFGSGTQLSVL.